This T cell receptor beta chain was documented in a study of siplizumab effects on memory and regulatory T cells. This table comes from immunoSEQ multiplex PCR, and its TCRdb copy is limited to in-frame clones, with some not included. The sample shows tens of thousands of clones, about 90% of them seen only once. The CDR3 is 17 residues long. The ends were cut back, 5 bases at V and 0 bases at J, with 17 bases in the middle. The germline gives CDR1 SGHVS, CDR2 FNYEAQ. Sequenced material: CD8+ T cells sorted from blood. The TCR comes from a human donor in good health. V is TRBV7-6 and J is TRBJ2-1; D may be TRBD2 (6 bases). The CDR3 region is CASSRGRLGSSYNEQFF. CDR3 sequence (DNA): TGTGCCAGCAGCCGAGGGAGGCTGGGAAGCTCCTACAATGAGCAGTTCTTC.